Listed below are T cell receptor beta chains from one sample, sequenced in a study of blood T cell repertoires in COVID-19. Measured with immunoSEQ multiplex PCR; TCRdb has only the in-frame clones, and not every one. The sample lists around 45,000 clones; 65% to 85% were seen once. Material for sequencing was peripheral blood. The receptor source for this set is an elderly man in a cohort sampled during active COVID-19. The conserved cysteine and the conserved F or W are not part of the CDR3 here.

V	J	CDR3
TRBV15	TRBJ1-3	ATSNLPTGTGNTIY
TRBV3-1/TRBV3-2	TRBJ2-7	ASSPPRVSAYEQY
TRBV2	TRBJ2-7	ASHRDRVSYEQY
TRBV4-3	TRBJ2-2	ASSQAAGGRRGELF
TRBV30	TRBJ2-5	AWTLGQVQETQY
TRBV6-6	TRBJ1-2	ASSYSGDRGRNGYT
TRBV3-1/TRBV3-2	TRBJ2-1	ASSRPLAGSHTNEQF
TRBV18	TRBJ2-7	ASSPGRGSYEQY
TRBV28	TRBJ2-7	ASSPWTGSYEQY
TRBV27	TRBJ2-4	ASRWTSKGAGNIQY
TRBV29-1	TRBJ2-2	SVEPEVDRANTGELF
TRBV11-2	TRBJ2-5	ASSSRSHTQETQY
TRBV7-2	TRBJ2-7	ASSLGGPGSTYEQY
TRBV7-2	TRBJ2-5	ASSFRGTGQETQY
TRBV19	TRBJ2-3	ASRLAGVGGDTQY
TRBV27	TRBJ2-3	ASRRTQTSTDTQY
TRBV4-3	TRBJ1-1	ASSQANGNTEAF
TRBV27	TRBJ1-2	ASSSTGLGGYT
TRBV6-1	TRBJ2-5	ASSEAAGIQETQY
TRBV18	TRBJ2-3	ASSPAARQDTQY
TRBV28	TRBJ2-2	ATMSGWSSTGELF
TRBV9	TRBJ1-3	ASSVWPGRDWTGNTIY
TRBV5-6	TRBJ1-6	ASSPLNSPLH
TRBV5-1	TRBJ1-3	ASSFLGSSGNTIY
TRBV5-6	TRBJ1-1	ASSFLAPTGGSTEAF
TRBV7-2	TRBJ2-7	ASSFINQAEQY
TRBV6-5	TRBJ2-7	ATGTGATGEQY
TRBV19	TRBJ1-2	ASTLTDSYNYGYT
TRBV5-5	TRBJ1-1	ASSFTHRMNTEAF
TRBV6-5	TRBJ2-3	ASSSLSGVSTDTQY
TRBV3-1/TRBV3-2	TRBJ1-1	ASSHYLGDTARAF
TRBV30	TRBJ1-6	AWSRGAGSPLH
TRBV7-5	TRBJ2-1	ARSPQSQRDYNEQF
TRBV3-1/TRBV3-2	TRBJ2-1	ASTSMGQEGNEQF
TRBV7-5	TRBJ1-6	ARSLRTSGTGDEGDSPLH
TRBV18	TRBJ1-3	ASSPRDRDISGNTIY
TRBV29-1	TRBJ2-1	SVGSSTYNEQF
TRBV28	TRBJ2-7	ASSLYQQGSYEQY
TRBV5-4	TRBJ2-1	ASSRGQGAVDEQF
TRBV3-1/TRBV3-2	TRBJ1-2	ASTKDRNYGYT
TRBV28	TRBJ2-1	ASSLLAGGFNEQF
TRBV19	TRBJ1-2	ASSIGKGVRYGYT
TRBV10-2	TRBJ2-1	ASSEVLAANEQF
TRBV7-9	TRBJ2-1	ASSWKAGYNEQF
TRBV12-3/TRBV12-4	TRBJ1-5	ASSRGDQPQH
TRBV7-9	TRBJ2-3	ASSSGLAGPTDTQY
TRBV6-2/TRBV6-3	TRBJ1-5	ASSYSGGSNQPQH
TRBV5-1	TRBJ1-1	ASTLIGGVEAF